These T cell receptor beta chains were read from a single sample in a study of Ad26.COV2.S vaccination and SARS-CoV-2 variants. Assay: immunoSEQ multiplex PCR; the TCRdb copy retains only in-frame clones and omits some. The table records 43,000 or so clones, approximately 80% of them present only once. Here the sequenced sample was peripheral blood, taken after recovery from COVID-19. The receptors come from a human donor who had recovered from COVID-19. Each CDR3 is given with its conserved first and last residue. A D gene is named only where the DNA matches it firmly. Some rows have no size entry. The others give once, few or many, or a class for an expanded clone.

.,TRBJ2-3,TRBV27,.,CASSRQTDTQYF,TGTGCCAGCAGCCGACAGACAGATACGCAGTATTTT
.,TRBJ1-2,TRBV5-5,.,CASSFGRETGYTF,TGTGCCAGCAGCTTCGGCAGGGAGACTGGCTACACCTTC
.,TRBJ2-4,TRBV18,.,CASSPPLQGRGTAAKNIQYF,TGTGCCAGCTCACCACCTTTACAGGGGCGGGGTACTGCGGCCAAAAACATTCAGTACTTC
.,TRBJ2-1,TRBV27,.,CASSFLDEQFF,TGTGCCAGCAGTTTTTTGGATGAGCAGTTCTTC
.,TRBJ1-1,TRBV28,once,CASSFSSAGAGFF,TGTGCCAGCAGTTTTTCGTCTGCGGGGGCCGGTTTCTTT
TRBD1,TRBJ1-1,TRBV6-5,.,CASSFSGTENTEAFF,TGTGCCAGCAGTTTTTCCGGGACAGAGAACACTGAAGCTTTCTTT
TRBD1,TRBJ1-1,TRBV19,.,CATRDRDTEAFF,TGTGCCACCCGGGACAGGGACACTGAAGCTTTCTTT
TRBD1,TRBJ1-2,TRBV29-1,.,CSVDALGDRESPYGYTF,TGCAGCGTTGACGCTCTAGGGGACAGGGAGTCCCCCTATGGCTACACCTTC
TRBD1,TRBJ2-2,TRBV18,few,CASSPDRAGELFF,TGTGCCAGCTCACCAGACAGGGCCGGGGAGCTGTTTTTT
.,TRBJ2-3,TRBV7-9,.,CASSSSDPAADTQYF,TGTGCCAGCAGCTCCTCAGACCCGGCCGCGGATACGCAGTATTTT
TRBD1,TRBJ1-2,TRBV4-1,.,CASSQDLDRGLGGYTF,TGCGCCAGCAGCCAAGATCTGGACAGGGGGCTGGGAGGCTACACCTTC
.,TRBJ1-6,TRBV3-1/TRBV3-2,.,CASSVGQSYNSPLHF,TGTGCCAGCAGCGTTGGGCAGTCCTATAATTCACCCCTCCACTTT
.,TRBJ2-7,TRBV2,.,CASSAGTGGVYEQYF,TGTGCCAGCAGCGCCGGGACTGGTGGGGTTTACGAGCAGTACTTC
.,TRBJ2-1,TRBV15,.,CATPSTCVPPDTSSYNEQFF,.
.,TRBJ1-2,TRBV6-1,.,CASSDGIGTYGYTF,TGTGCCAGCAGTGACGGTATAGGGACCTATGGCTACACCTTC
TRBD2,TRBJ2-1,TRBV7-9,few,CASSLRKAGGYNEQFF,TGTGCCAGCAGCTTAAGGAAAGCGGGGGGCTACAATGAGCAGTTCTTC
.,TRBJ2-2,TRBV28,.,CASRIRRENTGELFF,TGTGCCAGCAGAATCCGTAGAGAGAACACCGGGGAGCTGTTTTTT
.,TRBJ2-2,TRBV30,.,CAWSVHPEGSVFF,TGTGCCTGGAGTGTACATCCCGAAGGTTCGGTGTTTTTT
.,TRBJ1-5,TRBV5-1,.,CASSIDGGTQPQHF,TGCGCCAGCAGCATTGACGGGGGTACTCAGCCCCAGCATTTT
TRBD2,TRBJ2-6,TRBV2,.,CASSDRGSGTTYSGANVLTF,TGTGCCAGCAGTGATAGGGGTTCAGGGACTACTTACTCTGGGGCCAACGTCCTGACTTTC
.,TRBJ1-1,TRBV6-1,.,CASSEGYRLDTEAFF,TGTGCCAGCAGTGAAGGATACAGGTTGGACACTGAAGCTTTCTTT
.,TRBJ2-6,TRBV6-6,.,CASSFPTGGVANVLTF,TGTGCCAGCAGTTTCCCGACCGGAGGTGTGGCCAACGTCCTGACTTTC
TRBD1,TRBJ1-2,TRBV19,.,CASWDRGQANYGYTF,TGTGCCAGTTGGGACAGGGGTCAGGCTAACTATGGCTACACCTTC
.,TRBJ2-2,TRBV5-1,few,CASSPQDTGELFF,TGCGCCAGCAGCCCACAGGACACCGGGGAGCTGTTTTTT
.,TRBJ1-2,TRBV3-1/TRBV3-2,.,CASSSLRVRSYGYTF,TGTGCCAGCAGCTCCCTTCGGGTTCGGAGCTATGGCTACACCTTC
.,TRBJ2-5,TRBV11-2,.,CASSLDDPGQETQYF,TGTGCCAGCAGCTTAGATGACCCCGGGCAAGAGACCCAGTACTTC